Listed below are T cell receptor beta chains from one sample, sequenced in a study of cytomegalovirus exposure and HLA in healthy donors. Produced via immunoSEQ multiplex PCR; TCRdb's table is partial and in-frame only. The sample carries around 170,000 clones, 75% to 90% recorded once. Source material: PBMCs. Receptor source: a woman aged 18-29 years in good health and CMV-seronegative. The CDR3 runs from the conserved cysteine through the conserved F or W. The order of the fields is J gene, D gene, clone size, V gene, CDR3 protein, CDR3 DNA. A D gene is named only where the DNA matches it firmly. Size values are once, few and many counts, or a class for expanded clones, and some rows have none.

j_gene: TRBJ1-2
d_gene: TRBD1
abundance: .
v_gene: TRBV10-3
CDR3aa: CATRDSGYGYTF
CDR3nt: TGTGCCACCAGGGACAGCGGTTATGGCTACACCTTC

j_gene: TRBJ1-2
d_gene: TRBD1
abundance: .
v_gene: TRBV11-2
CDR3aa: CASSLVQGASGYGYTF
CDR3nt: TGTGCCAGCAGCTTAGTACAGGGGGCGAGTGGCTATGGCTACACCTTC

j_gene: TRBJ2-4
d_gene: TRBD2
abundance: once
v_gene: TRBV6-5
CDR3aa: CASSYGLAGENIQYF
CDR3nt: TGTGCCAGCAGTTACGGGCTAGCGGGGGAAAACATTCAGTACTTC

j_gene: TRBJ1-2
d_gene: .
abundance: few
v_gene: TRBV6-5
CDR3aa: CASSYGAWGYTF
CDR3nt: TGTGCCAGCAGTTACGGGGCATGGGGCTACACCTTC

j_gene: TRBJ2-1
d_gene: TRBD1
abundance: .
v_gene: TRBV7-9
CDR3aa: CASKTRPGQGWNEQFF
CDR3nt: TGTGCCAGCAAAACCCGTCCGGGACAGGGTTGGAATGAGCAGTTCTTC

j_gene: TRBJ2-7
d_gene: TRBD2
abundance: .
v_gene: TRBV27
CDR3aa: CASSFTSGIYEQYF
CDR3nt: TGTGCCAGCAGTTTCACTAGCGGGATCTACGAGCAGTACTTC

j_gene: TRBJ2-7
d_gene: .
abundance: .
v_gene: TRBV18
CDR3aa: CASSTRTDGQNEQYF
CDR3nt: TGTGCCAGCTCCACTAGGACAGATGGGCAAAACGAGCAGTACTTC

j_gene: TRBJ1-1
d_gene: .
abundance: .
v_gene: TRBV10-2
CDR3aa: CASRTTGITEAFF
CDR3nt: TGCGCCAGCAGGACAACTGGAATCACTGAAGCTTTCTTT

j_gene: TRBJ2-3
d_gene: TRBD2
abundance: .
v_gene: TRBV10-2
CDR3aa: CASSAGGYSDTQYF
CDR3nt: TGCGCCAGCAGTGCGGGGGGTTATTCTGATACGCAGTATTTT

j_gene: TRBJ2-3
d_gene: .
abundance: .
v_gene: TRBV28
CDR3aa: CASSLFSPNTQYF
CDR3nt: TGTGCCAGCAGTTTGTTTAGTCCAAATACGCAGTATTTT

j_gene: TRBJ2-7
d_gene: .
abundance: .
v_gene: TRBV28
CDR3aa: CASSFPRTTMGEQYF
CDR3nt: TGTGCCAGCAGTTTCCCTAGGACAACTATGGGGGAGCAGTACTTC

j_gene: TRBJ2-5
d_gene: TRBD2
abundance: .
v_gene: TRBV6-5
CDR3aa: CASSSSGISGETQYF
CDR3nt: TGTGCCAGCAGTTCTAGCGGGATCTCAGGGGAGACCCAGTACTTC

j_gene: TRBJ1-5
d_gene: TRBD1
abundance: .
v_gene: TRBV27
CDR3aa: CASSRDRFNQPQHF
CDR3nt: TGTGCCAGTTCCCGGGACAGGTTCAATCAGCCCCAGCATTTT

j_gene: TRBJ2-7
d_gene: TRBD1
abundance: .
v_gene: TRBV27
CDR3aa: CASSLYAGQGRNEQYF
CDR3nt: TGTGCCAGCAGTTTGTATGCGGGACAGGGGCGGAACGAGCAGTACTTC

j_gene: TRBJ2-3
d_gene: .
abundance: .
v_gene: TRBV5-8
CDR3aa: CASSLGGLTDTQYF
CDR3nt: TGTGCCAGCAGCTTGGGGGGCCTCACAGATACGCAGTATTTT

j_gene: TRBJ2-7
d_gene: .
abundance: .
v_gene: TRBV4-1
CDR3aa: CASSQPGSPYEQYF
CDR3nt: TGCGCCAGCAGCCAACCCGGGAGCCCATACGAGCAGTACTTC

j_gene: TRBJ1-4
d_gene: TRBD1
abundance: .
v_gene: TRBV7-9
CDR3aa: CASSLAGTGGKWDEKLFF
CDR3nt: TGTGCCAGCAGCTTAGCCGGGACAGGGGGCAAATGGGACGAAAAACTGTTTTTT

j_gene: TRBJ2-5
d_gene: .
abundance: .
v_gene: TRBV9
CDR3aa: CASSVGSSLGGETQYF
CDR3nt: TGTGCCAGCAGCGTAGGGTCCTCGCTAGGCGGGGAGACCCAGTACTTC

j_gene: TRBJ1-6
d_gene: .
abundance: .
v_gene: TRBV25-1
CDR3aa: CASSESGAGGSPLHF
CDR3nt: TGTGCCAGCAGTGAATCGGGGGCGGGGGGTTCACCCCTCCACTTT

j_gene: TRBJ1-1
d_gene: .
abundance: few
v_gene: TRBV6-6
CDR3aa: CASKDGTGVNTEAFF
CDR3nt: TGTGCCAGCAAAGACGGGACTGGGGTTAACACTGAAGCTTTCTTT

j_gene: TRBJ2-7
d_gene: TRBD2
abundance: .
v_gene: TRBV11-2
CDR3aa: CASSLGAGDDEQYF
CDR3nt: TGTGCCAGCAGCTTAGGGGCGGGGGACGACGAGCAGTACTTC

j_gene: TRBJ1-1
d_gene: .
abundance: .
v_gene: TRBV19
CDR3aa: CASSIGRSTEAFF
CDR3nt: TGTGCCAGTAGTATAGGGAGGAGCACTGAAGCTTTCTTT

j_gene: TRBJ2-3
d_gene: TRBD2
abundance: .
v_gene: TRBV7-2
CDR3aa: CASSLVAGGNTDTQYF
CDR3nt: TGTGCCAGCAGCCTCGTAGCGGGAGGGAACACAGATACGCAGTATTTT

j_gene: TRBJ2-3
d_gene: TRBD2
abundance: .
v_gene: TRBV28
CDR3aa: CASSLLAGGQSTQYF
CDR3nt: TGTGCCAGCAGTTTATTAGCGGGAGGGCAGAGTACGCAGTATTTT

j_gene: TRBJ2-1
d_gene: .
abundance: few
v_gene: TRBV10-1
CDR3aa: CASSDGNEQFF
CDR3nt: TGCGCCAGCAGTGACGGGAATGAGCAGTTCTTC

j_gene: TRBJ2-7
d_gene: TRBD2
abundance: .
v_gene: TRBV19
CDR3aa: CATAGGSYREQYF
CDR3nt: TGTGCCACAGCGGGCGGGAGTTATCGCGAGCAGTACTTC

j_gene: TRBJ1-5
d_gene: .
abundance: .
v_gene: TRBV5-1
CDR3aa: CARESAYSNQPQHF
CDR3nt: TGCGCCAGAGAATCAGCGTATAGCAATCAGCCCCAGCATTTT

j_gene: TRBJ2-7
d_gene: TRBD2
abundance: .
v_gene: TRBV28
CDR3aa: CASSLIAAGFYEQYF
CDR3nt: TGTGCCAGCAGTTTGATAGCAGCGGGATTCTACGAGCAGTACTTC

j_gene: TRBJ2-3
d_gene: TRBD2
abundance: .
v_gene: TRBV7-3
CDR3aa: CASSLLRESDTQYF
CDR3nt: TGTGCCAGCAGCTTACTGCGGGAGTCAGATACGCAGTATTTT

j_gene: TRBJ2-1
d_gene: TRBD2
abundance: once
v_gene: TRBV10-3
CDR3aa: CAISESPVDYGGGTYNEQFF
CDR3nt: TGTGCCATCAGTGAGTCCCCTGTCGACTACGGGGGGGGCACCTACAATGAGCAGTTCTTC

j_gene: TRBJ2-5
d_gene: TRBD2
abundance: .
v_gene: TRBV7-7
CDR3aa: CASSFGGGGFGSETQYF
CDR3nt: TGTGCCAGCAGCTTTGGTGGGGGGGGGTTTGGGTCAGAGACCCAGTACTTC

j_gene: TRBJ2-1
d_gene: .
abundance: .
v_gene: TRBV5-1
CDR3aa: CASSWKLEGNEQFF
CDR3nt: TGCGCCAGCAGCTGGAAACTAGAAGGCAATGAGCAGTTCTTC

j_gene: TRBJ2-3
d_gene: .
abundance: few
v_gene: TRBV29-1
CDR3aa: CSVEDQTDTQYF
CDR3nt: TGCAGCGTTGAAGATCAAACAGATACGCAGTATTTT

j_gene: TRBJ1-2
d_gene: .
abundance: .
v_gene: TRBV9
CDR3aa: CASSAPGLGGYTF
CDR3nt: TGTGCCAGCAGCGCCCCAGGGTTGGGTGGCTACACCTTC

j_gene: TRBJ1-1
d_gene: .
abundance: few
v_gene: TRBV7-9
CDR3aa: CASSLEQEAFF
CDR3nt: TGTGCCAGCAGCTTAGAACAGGAAGCTTTCTTT

j_gene: TRBJ1-2
d_gene: .
abundance: few
v_gene: TRBV2
CDR3aa: CASSKEGFSLGYTF
CDR3nt: TGTGCCAGCAGCAAAGAGGGATTTTCATTGGGCTACACCTTC

j_gene: TRBJ2-1
d_gene: TRBD2
abundance: .
v_gene: TRBV19
CDR3aa: CASSRLAGIYNEQFF
CDR3nt: TGTGCCAGTAGCCGGCTAGCGGGGATCTACAATGAGCAGTTCTTC

j_gene: TRBJ2-7
d_gene: TRBD2
abundance: .
v_gene: TRBV18
CDR3aa: CASSLHREGPYEQYF
CDR3nt: TGTGCCAGCTCACTCCACCGGGAGGGCCCCTACGAGCAGTACTTC

j_gene: TRBJ1-2
d_gene: .
abundance: .
v_gene: TRBV5-1
CDR3aa: CASNSAGGYGYTF
CDR3nt: TGCGCCAGCAACTCGGCCGGGGGCTATGGCTACACCTTC

j_gene: TRBJ1-5
d_gene: .
abundance: .
v_gene: TRBV19
CDR3aa: CASREGPQPQHF
CDR3nt: TGTGCCAGTAGGGAGGGACCTCAGCCCCAGCATTTT

j_gene: TRBJ2-1
d_gene: .
abundance: few
v_gene: TRBV6-4
CDR3aa: CASSRGDSRGDEQFF
CDR3nt: TGTGCCAGCAGCCGAGGAGATAGCCGCGGCGATGAGCAGTTCTTC

j_gene: TRBJ2-7
d_gene: .
abundance: .
v_gene: TRBV20-1
CDR3aa: CSVWSVDEQYF
CDR3nt: TGCAGTGTCTGGAGTGTGGACGAGCAGTACTTC

j_gene: TRBJ1-1
d_gene: TRBD1
abundance: once
v_gene: TRBV6-5
CDR3aa: CASSQGQGTEAFF
CDR3nt: TGTGCCAGCAGCCAAGGACAGGGCACTGAAGCTTTCTTT

j_gene: TRBJ2-7
d_gene: .
abundance: .
v_gene: TRBV10-2
CDR3aa: CASSEGATNYEQYF
CDR3nt: TGCGCCAGCAGTGAGGGGGCCACCAACTACGAGCAGTACTTC

j_gene: TRBJ2-7
d_gene: TRBD1
abundance: few
v_gene: TRBV7-6
CDR3aa: CASSPGQGMSSYEQYF
CDR3nt: TGTGCCAGCAGCCCGGGACAGGGGATGTCCTCCTACGAGCAGTACTTC

j_gene: TRBJ2-1
d_gene: .
abundance: .
v_gene: TRBV19
CDR3aa: CASSIGPHGNEQFF
CDR3nt: TGTGCCAGTAGTATTGGTCCACACGGGAATGAGCAGTTCTTC

j_gene: TRBJ2-1
d_gene: TRBD2
abundance: few
v_gene: TRBV7-6
CDR3aa: CASGQDEAGGPGIEQFF
CDR3nt: TGTGCCAGCGGGCAGGACGAAGCGGGGGGGCCGGGTATTGAGCAGTTCTTC